This T cell receptor beta chain was found in a study of CD8+CD57+ T cells in acquired aplastic anemia (dated by TCRdb to the late 2010s). At the level of the whole study: On average, sorted CD4+ and CD8+ cells yielded 3.2 ug of extracted DNA, with a range of about 0.19 to 30 ug. CD8+CD57+ expansion was defined as frequency above the mean frequency observed in healthy subjects. Summary of the overall study and its limitations: Although around 30 CD8+ CDR3 sequences were shared by patients and controls, these sequences appeared highly expressed in patients and within the immunodominant clones of patients. CD8+ Simpson's diversity did not differ significantly between patients and healthy controls (P=0.060).

The CDR3 contains 16 residues, cysteine and phenylalanine counted. The entry retains the CDR3 DNA only, 48 bases that are in frame from base 1. Looking up the germline V gene yields CDR1 SNHLY and CDR2 FYNNEI. V ends up 6 bases short and J 7 bases short, with an unmatched junction base count of 13. Flow cytometry had shown CD8+CD57+ cell expansion in the patients selected for sequencing. Severe acquired aplastic anemia was diagnosed in all patients according to International Study of Aplastic Anemia and Agranulocytosis and Camitta criteria. At the time blood was sampled, none of the patients had received any therapy. TCR repertoires of sorted CD4+ and CD8+ blood T cells from severe aplastic anemia patients and healthy subjects were deep-sequenced in the study. In the USA, patient enrollment took place under clinicaltrials.gov protocols 00001620, 01623167, 00001397, 00071045, 00081523 and 00961064. Ficoll-Paque density gradient centrifugation was used to isolate peripheral blood mononuclear cells. Before DNA was extracted, CD4+ and CD8+ T cells were sorted using either FACS or magnetic beads.

Profiling of TCR beta VDJ combinations and CDR3 sequences used genomic DNA as the template. TCR repertoire sequencing was run on an Illumina HiSeq 2000. For the original study's pipeline: Repertoire assessment relied on Simpson's diversity index, CDR3 size and DJ length profiles, and TRBV/TRBJ rearrangement plots. The immunodominant clone was defined as the most abundant DNA sequence in deep sequencing data. CDR3 amino acid sequences were screened for sharing across subjects and compared with published repertoires and the VDJdb database. The public reads were reanalyzed by TCRdb: fastp trimming at Q25, MiXCR alignment, in-frame beta chains only. Duplicate CDR3 protein sequences are folded into a single record with the most common DNA and genes. TCRdb, rather than the study authors, made the V and J calls. The sample contains over 150,000 distinct CDR3 sequences, roughly 65% of them found a single time. The ten most abundant clones make up under 45% of the sample.

This clonotype was observed a single time. Its antigen specificity is not known. One base away there is no much larger clone; base qualities are not given. Support from one read is weak. The sequence derives from a human donor with aplastic anemia. Sample: sorted CD4+, CD8+, or CD8+CD57+ T cells (not recorded which) from PBMCs. Recombination linked TRBV2 to TRBJ2-1; TRBD2 aligns with 9 central bases. The DNA sequence is as follows: TGTGCCAGCAGCCAGTCTGGGGGGACTAGCTCTAATGAGCAGTTCTTC. Translated, it gives CASSQSGGTSSNEQFF.